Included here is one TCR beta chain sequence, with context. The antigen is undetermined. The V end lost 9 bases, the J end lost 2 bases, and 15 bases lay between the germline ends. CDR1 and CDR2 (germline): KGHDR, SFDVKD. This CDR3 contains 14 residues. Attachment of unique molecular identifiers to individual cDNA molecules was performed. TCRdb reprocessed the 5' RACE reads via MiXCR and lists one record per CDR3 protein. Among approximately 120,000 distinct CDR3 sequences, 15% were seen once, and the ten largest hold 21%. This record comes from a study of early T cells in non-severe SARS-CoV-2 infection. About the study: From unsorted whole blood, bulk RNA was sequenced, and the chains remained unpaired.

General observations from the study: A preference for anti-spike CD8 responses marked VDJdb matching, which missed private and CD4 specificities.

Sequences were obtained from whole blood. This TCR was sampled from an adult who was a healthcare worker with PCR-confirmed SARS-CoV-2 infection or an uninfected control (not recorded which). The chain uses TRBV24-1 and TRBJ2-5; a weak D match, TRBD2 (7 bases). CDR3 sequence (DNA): TGTGCCACCTCGGCTGGGGGGGCTCAAGAGACCCAGTACTTC. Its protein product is CATSAGGAQETQYF.